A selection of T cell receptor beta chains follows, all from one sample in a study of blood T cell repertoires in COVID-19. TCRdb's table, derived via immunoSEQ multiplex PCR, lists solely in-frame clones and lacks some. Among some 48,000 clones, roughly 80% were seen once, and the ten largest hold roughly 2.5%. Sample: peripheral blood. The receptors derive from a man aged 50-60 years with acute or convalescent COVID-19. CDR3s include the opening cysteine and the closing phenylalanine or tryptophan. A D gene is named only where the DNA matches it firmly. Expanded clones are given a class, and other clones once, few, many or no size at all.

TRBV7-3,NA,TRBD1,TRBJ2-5,TGTGCCAGCAGCCCTGGGACAGGGGAGACCCAGTACTTC,CASSPGTGETQYF
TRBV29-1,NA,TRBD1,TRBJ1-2,TGCAGCGTACCGGGACAGGGCACGGGAGGCTACACCTTC,CSVPGQGTGGYTF
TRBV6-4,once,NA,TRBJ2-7,TGTGCCAGCAGTGACGCGGGGCCCCAAACCTACGAGCAGTACTTC,CASSDAGPQTYEQYF
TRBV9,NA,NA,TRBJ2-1,TGTGCCAGCAGCGTAGCCGGGAATGAGCAGTTCTTC,CASSVAGNEQFF
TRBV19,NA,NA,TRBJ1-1,TGTGCCAGTAGTAAGCAGCGGAACACTGAAGCTTTCTTT,CASSKQRNTEAFF
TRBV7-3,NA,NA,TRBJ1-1,TGTGCCAGCAGTCCGGGACTCAACACTGAAGCTTTCTTT,CASSPGLNTEAFF
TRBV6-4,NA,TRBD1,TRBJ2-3,TGTGCCAGCGGGGGACAGGGGGCAGGAGATACGCAGTATTTT,CASGGQGAGDTQYF
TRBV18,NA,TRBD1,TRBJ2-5,TGTGCCAGCTCTACACAGGGGGCGATACAAGAGACCCAGTACTTC,CASSTQGAIQETQYF
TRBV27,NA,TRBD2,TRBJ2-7,TGTGCCAGCAGTTCACTAGCGGGAGGGCCTTACGAGCAGTACTTC,CASSSLAGGPYEQYF
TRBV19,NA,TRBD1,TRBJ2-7,TGTGCCAGTACTCGGACAGGGGGCGAAGCCTACGAGCAGTACTTC,CASTRTGGEAYEQYF
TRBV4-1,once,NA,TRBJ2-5,TGCGCCAGCAGCCAATATCGGTCGTGGGGAGTGACCCAGTACTTC,CASSQYRSWGVTQYF
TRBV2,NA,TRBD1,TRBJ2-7,TGTGCCAGCGGTTATACAGGGGGCGAGCAGTACTTC,CASGYTGGEQYF
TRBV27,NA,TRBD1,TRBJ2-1,TGTGCCAGCAGTTTATGGGGACAGGGTGGCAATGAGCAGTTCTTC,CASSLWGQGGNEQFF
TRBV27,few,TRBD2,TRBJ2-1,TGTGCCAGCAGCGTCCGGGACTACGACAATGAGCAGTTCTTC,CASSVRDYDNEQFF
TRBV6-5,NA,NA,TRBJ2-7,TGTGCCACCGCACTAGCTTACGAGCAGTACTTC,CATALAYEQYF
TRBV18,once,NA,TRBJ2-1,TGTGCCAGCTCACCCGACAGTTATGAGCAGTTCTTC,CASSPDSYEQFF
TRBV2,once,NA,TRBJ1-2,TGTGCCAGCGGGGGATACAGGGATAGCTACACCTTC,CASGGYRDSYTF
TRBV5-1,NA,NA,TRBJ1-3,TGCGCCAGCAGCTTGAAGGGGGAGATGGGAAACACCATATATTTT,CASSLKGEMGNTIYF
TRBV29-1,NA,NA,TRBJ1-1,TGCAGCGCCTTGACGGGGGTCGTAGGCACTGAAGCTTTCTTT,CSALTGVVGTEAFF
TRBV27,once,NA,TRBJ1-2,TGTGCCAGCAGTCCGGGTCTTTACTATGGCTACACCTTC,CASSPGLYYGYTF
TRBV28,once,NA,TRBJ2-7,TGTGCCAGCAGTATACAGGCCCTGGGTATGAGTGAGCAGTACTTC,CASSIQALGMSEQYF
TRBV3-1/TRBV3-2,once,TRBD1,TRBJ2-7,TGTGCCAGCAGCCCGACAGGGGCCTACGAGCAGTACTTC,CASSPTGAYEQYF
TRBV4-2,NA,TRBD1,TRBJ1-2,TGTGCCAGCAGCCAAGGGACAGGGGACTATGGCTACACCTTC,CASSQGTGDYGYTF
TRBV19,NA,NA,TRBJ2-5,TGTGCCAGTAGTATAGTTCCGACAGAAGAGACCCAGTACTTC,CASSIVPTEETQYF
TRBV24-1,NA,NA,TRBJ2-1,TGTGCCACCAGTGATTCACAGGGTTTCAATGAGCAGTTCTTC,CATSDSQGFNEQFF
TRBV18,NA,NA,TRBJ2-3,TGTGCCAGCTCACTCCAGACTAGTCCAGATACGCAGTATTTT,CASSLQTSPDTQYF
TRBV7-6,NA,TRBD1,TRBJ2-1,TGTGCCAGCAGCCTTACAGGGGGCCCCTACAATGAGCAGTTCTTC,CASSLTGGPYNEQFF
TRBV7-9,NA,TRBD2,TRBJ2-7,TGTGCCAGCAGCTTAGGCGGTAGCGGGGTCGAGCAGTACTTC,CASSLGGSGVEQYF
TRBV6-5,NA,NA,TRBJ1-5,TGTGCCAGCAGTCGACAGCCCTATAGCAATCAGCCCCAGCATTTT,CASSRQPYSNQPQHF
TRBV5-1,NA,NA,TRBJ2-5,TGCGCCAGCAGCTTGGCTGGAGGGATAGAGACCCAGTACTTC,CASSLAGGIETQYF